The rows below give T cell receptor beta chains drawn from one sample of a study of blood T cell repertoires in COVID-19. The repertoire was sequenced with immunoSEQ multiplex PCR; TCRdb's copy has only in-frame clones and lacks some. The repertoire holds approximately 670,000 clones, over 80% seen once, with under 0.3% in the top ten. The specimen sequenced was peripheral blood. Every receptor here comes from a woman aged 18-29 years with acute or convalescent COVID-19. Each CDR3 is given without its conserved first and last residue.

j_call	v_call	cdr3_aa
TRBJ2-7	TRBV18	ASSPRQVSYEQY
TRBJ1-4	TRBV18	ASSLQRGGTTNEKLF
TRBJ1-5	TRBV6-1	ASSEAMDRWNSNQPQH
TRBJ2-3	TRBV6-4	ASSTGLAGGLNTQY
TRBJ1-1	TRBV30	ALQGSTEAF
TRBJ1-5	TRBV30	ASWTGGNQPQH
TRBJ2-1	TRBV25-1	ASSESKRGAWDEQF
TRBJ2-7	TRBV6-5	ASSDRGIEQY
TRBJ1-3	TRBV30	AWSVGAFFTIY
TRBJ2-1	TRBV7-9	ASSLDERGGSSYNEQF
TRBJ2-2	TRBV6-6	ASNYEDGQGALDTGELF
TRBJ1-2	TRBV5-4	ASSGGGTGVIGYT
TRBJ2-7	TRBV7-2	ASTRDAGWEQY
TRBJ2-4	TRBV19	ASSTLLGGLAKNIQY
TRBJ2-3	TRBV4-2	ASSQDERTGTSTDTQY
TRBJ1-1	TRBV2	ASGGRGFEAF
TRBJ1-5	TRBV12-3/TRBV12-4	ASSPPTAAQH
TRBJ1-1	TRBV19	ASSRTGSVPNTEAF
TRBJ1-4	TRBV6-1	ASSKEVGQGFEKLF
TRBJ1-6	TRBV5-1	ASSPDREYSPLH
TRBJ2-5	TRBV6-2/TRBV6-3	ASSYHRGGGETQY
TRBJ2-5	TRBV6-4	ASSDLLTQY
TRBJ1-1	TRBV5-1	ASSITGGGVNTEAF
TRBJ2-7	TRBV6-5	ASSYSTATGYEQY
TRBJ1-1	TRBV2	ASRGRRLNTEAF
TRBJ2-5	TRBV5-1	ASSIGSGGAPTGTQY
TRBJ1-1	TRBV4-3	ASSHFKYTEAF
TRBJ1-2	TRBV6-5	ASSRPGQGLYGYT
TRBJ2-3	TRBV19	ASSIHLAGATDTQY
TRBJ1-2	TRBV5-6	ASSLGQTYYGYT
TRBJ2-7	TRBV2	ASSLSGEQY
TRBJ1-5	TRBV2	ASSKGDASNQPQH
TRBJ2-7	TRBV4-1	ASSQGAGALEQY
TRBJ2-2	TRBV2	ASSGQGTTGELF
TRBJ1-2	TRBV2	ASSEAQGVYGYT
TRBJ1-4	TRBV9	ASSVEDRGPHIATNEKLF
TRBJ1-1	TRBV5-4	ASSLQLPMNTEAF
TRBJ1-1	TRBV5-6	ASSLEEGLIAF
TRBJ2-7	TRBV7-6	ASSLVTSSSYEQY
TRBJ1-4	TRBV3-1/TRBV3-2	ASSQVGQGDEKLF
TRBJ2-4	TRBV3-1/TRBV3-2	ASSPYRGLNIQY
TRBJ1-1	TRBV21-1	ASSKLGGHTEAF
TRBJ2-1	TRBV12-5	ASAPGSGDYNEQF
TRBJ2-7	TRBV29-1	SVDDRSGEQY